A single sample gave rise to the 22 T cell receptor beta chains below, sequenced in a study of PD-1 blockade in classical Hodgkin lymphoma. Time point defined: cycle 4 day 1 (C4D1), after 6 weeks of nivolumab. Each patient's relapse followed autologous stem cell transplantation, and brentuximab vedotin exposure varied. The method was immunoSEQ multiplex PCR; TCRdb's version includes in-frame clones alone and lacks a portion of them. This sample has approximately 52,000 clones, with about nine tenths found just once. The material was peripheral blood mononuclear cells (PBMCs), obtained before the fourth cycle of nivolumab. The receptors derive from a human donor with classical Hodgkin lymphoma.

The chain employs TRBV5-1 and TRBJ2-3; possible D gene TRBD1, 5 bases. V was cut by 1 base and J by 0 bases, with 15 bases left in between. CDR3 size: 17 residues. Germline-derived CDR1 and CDR2 are SGHRS and YFSETQ. CDR3 region: CASSLNVPAGSTDTQYF. In DNA form, the CDR3 reads TGCGCCAGCAGCTTGAACGTTCCGGCAGGGAGCACAGATACGCAGTATTTT.

The CDR3 sequence is CASSEAGTYNEQFF. CDR3 nucleotide sequence: TGTGCCAGCAGTGAAGCGGGGACCTACAATGAGCAGTTCTTC. The rearrangement links TRBV9 to TRBJ2-1; 7 bases match TRBD2. Germline loops: CDR1 SGDLS, CDR2 YYNGEE. V shed 5 bases and J 2 bases; nucleotides not matched to a gene: 4. The CDR3 contains 14 residues.

The rearrangement links TRBV7-8 to TRBJ1-2; TRBD1 might be the D (5 bases). Germline CDR1 and CDR2: SGHVS and FQNEAQ. This CDR3 has 12 amino acids. The V end was cut by 2 bases, the J end by 14 bases, with 15 bases between. The CDR3 DNA sequence: TGTGCCAGCAGCTTAATAGACAGATCGTTAACCTTC. Translation gives CASSLIDRSLTF.

This chain links TRBV14 with TRBJ2-2; the D gene is possibly TRBD2 (5 bases). This CDR3 spans 15 amino acids. V was clipped by 4 bases and J by 0 bases, with 9 bases between them. CDR1 is SGHDN, CDR2 FVKESK, per germline. The CDR3: CASSRRAPNTGELFF. DNA of the CDR3: TGTGCCAGCAGCCGGCGGGCCCCGAACACCGGGGAGCTGTTTTTT.

This clone was counted a single time. The V and J genes are TRBV5-4 and TRBJ2-7; D is perhaps TRBD2 (7 bases). The CDR3 has 13 residues. The germline CDR1 and CDR2 sequences are SGHNT and YYREEE (reference sequence). Deletions cut 1 base from V and 6 bases from J, with 11 bases between. The CDR3 region is CASSLLGGGEQYF. The CDR3 DNA reads as TGTGCCAGCAGCTTGCTGGGAGGGGGCGAGCAGTACTTC.

The CDR3 loop is CASRPMEWDTEAFF. In DNA form, the CDR3 reads TGTGCCAGCAGACCTATGGAGTGGGACACTGAAGCTTTCTTT. The chain uses TRBV6-5 and TRBJ1-1; D remains unclear. With 6 bases removed from V and 3 bases from J, the gap between germline ends came to 14 bases. There are 14 residues in the CDR3. Germline CDR1 is MNHEY and CDR2 is SVGAGI.

This chain joins TRBV19 and TRBJ2-7, with TRBD1 as a possible D gene (6 bases). The length of the CDR3 is 16 residues. CDR1 and CDR2 (germline): LNHDA, SQIVND (reference sequence). Trimming stripped 4 bases from V and 2 bases from J, with 18 bases between. The DNA for the CDR3 is TGTGCCAGTAGTACCTCGGACAGATACCTACCCTACGAGCAGTACTTC. As protein: CASSTSDRYLPYEQYF.

V and J are TRBV11-3 and TRBJ1-1, with unresolved D. V was shortened by 1 base and J by 4 bases, with 7 bases between the two germline ends. The germline V gene encodes CDR1 SGHNT and CDR2 YENEEA. The CDR3 runs 13 residues. The CDR3 reads CASSLGQFTEAFF. CDR3 sequence (DNA): TGTGCCAGCAGCTTAGGGCAGTTCACTGAAGCTTTCTTT.

V gene TRBV7-3 combines with J gene TRBJ2-5; D is unclear. V lost 5 bases and J lost 2, with 9 bases in between. CDR1 is SGHTA, CDR2 FQGTGA, per germline. The CDR3 loop spans 13 amino acids. The CDR3 region is CASSRRYQETQYF. Written as DNA, the CDR3 is TGTGCCAGCAGCCGACGCTATCAAGAGACCCAGTACTTC.

The chain links TRBV9 to TRBJ2-1, with D hard to call. Between the trimmed V and J ends, which lost 4 bases and 8 bases, there was a span of 7 bases. The CDR3 runs 11 residues. The germline V gene encodes CDR1 SGDLS and CDR2 YYNGEE. The DNA for the CDR3 is TGTGCCAGCAGCAACCTGTATGAGCAGTTCTTC. Translation gives CASSNLYEQFF.

This chain uses TRBV6-5 with TRBJ1-3, with unresolved D. Germline V lookup: CDR1 MNHEY, CDR2 SVGAGI. The CDR3 extends over 12 amino acids. V was pared by 7 bases and J by 2 bases, with 6 bases between. Written as DNA, the CDR3 is TGTGCCAGCACTGGGCCTGGAAACACCATATATTTT. This codes for CASTGPGNTIYF.

V usage is TRBV6-6 and J usage is TRBJ2-3; 7 bases line up with TRBD2. CDR3 length: 14 residues. J lost 0 bases, V lost 6 bases, and 3 bases had no gene match. Germline V gene sequence: CDR1 MNHNY, CDR2 SVGAGI (reference sequence). The CDR3 reads CASRRDYSTDTQYF. The CDR3, as DNA: TGTGCCAGCAGGAGGGACTACAGCACAGATACGCAGTATTTT.

The chain uses TRBV27 and TRBJ2-3; D might be TRBD1 (5 bases). Trimming removed 2 bases from V and 0 bases from J, with 9 bases in between. The CDR3 sequence is 15 residues long. From germline, CDR1 is MNHEY and CDR2 SMNVEV (reference sequence). CDR3 nucleotide sequence: TGTGCCAGCAGTTTACTGACAGCGAGCACAGATACGCAGTATTTT. As protein: CASSLLTASTDTQYF.

The chain joins TRBV28 to TRBJ1-2, with D perhaps matching TRBD1 (5 bases). The germline CDR1 and CDR2 sequences are MDHEN and SYDVKM. This CDR3 is built from 11 residues. V shed 7 bases and J shed 4 bases, with 7 bases lying between them. The CDR3 DNA follows: TGTGCCAGCACCGGGACCTATGGCTACACCTTC. Protein sequence: CASTGTYGYTF.

The chain recombines TRBV6-5 with TRBJ2-1; D is possibly TRBD1 (6 bases). This CDR3 has 13 amino acids. Trimming stripped 8 bases from V and 1 base from J, with 9 bases between. From germline, CDR1 is MNHEY and CDR2 SVGAGI. The CDR3 sequence: CASGDRSYNEQFF. CDR3 DNA: TGTGCCAGCGGTGACAGGTCCTACAATGAGCAGTTCTTC.

The chain joins TRBV6-6 to TRBJ1-5; 10 positions agree with TRBD1. This CDR3 has 16 amino acids. With V trimmed by 0 bases and J by 3 bases, 2 bases remained unmatched. Germline V lookup: CDR1 MNHNY, CDR2 SVGAGI (reference sequence). The CDR3 is CASSYSDRGTNQPQHF. CDR3 sequence (DNA): TGTGCCAGCAGTTACTCGGACAGGGGGACCAATCAGCCCCAGCATTTT.

The chain employs TRBV27 and TRBJ2-2, with 7 bases identical to TRBD2. Germline assignment: CDR1 MNHEY and CDR2 SMNVEV (reference sequence). J gave up 2 bases and V 2 bases, and 11 bases lay outside the gene matches. The CDR3 runs 18 residues. This chain's CDR3 is CASSLGRTGLSNTGELFF. The CDR3 DNA reads TGTGCCAGCAGTTTAGGAAGAACGGGACTATCCAACACCGGGGAGCTGTTTTTT.

The rearrangement joins TRBV4-3 to TRBJ2-7, with 8 positions matching TRBD2. Germline loops: CDR1 LGHNA, CDR2 YSLEER. V dropped 0 bases and J dropped 2; count of bases not matched to a gene: 3. The CDR3 sequence is 15 residues long. As DNA, the CDR3 is TGCGCCAGCAGCCAAGACTGGACTAGCACCTACGAGCAGTACTTC. Its translation is CASSQDWTSTYEQYF.

The chain combines TRBV10-3 with TRBJ2-3; 10 positions match TRBD2. Germline trimming cut 6 bases from V and 4 bases from J; bases unmatched to any gene: 13. The germline V gene has CDR1 ENHRY and CDR2 SYGVKD. The length of the CDR3 is 17 residues. The CDR3 DNA sequence: TGTGCCATCAGGGGAGGAAGGATAGCGGGAGGTCCAGATACGCAGTATTTT. Translated, it gives CAIRGGRIAGGPDTQYF.

V is TRBV27 and J is TRBJ2-4, with D maybe TRBD1 (6 bases). The germline V and J ends were trimmed by 9 bases and 4 bases, with 10 bases remaining between them. The CDR3 spans 12 residues. Per germline, CDR1 MNHEY and CDR2 SMNVEV (reference sequence). This CDR3 is CASGQQKNIQYF. In DNA form, the CDR3 reads TGTGCCAGTGGACAGCAGAAAAACATTCAGTACTTC.

The rearrangement joins TRBV7-3 to TRBJ2-6; D not certain. The CDR3 covers 15 residues. V shed 1 base and J shed 0 bases, with 4 bases lying between them. CDR1 is SGHTA and CDR2 is FQGTGA in the germline V gene. Written as DNA, the CDR3 is TGTGCCAGCAGCTTAATGGGCTCTGGGGCCAACGTCCTGACTTTC. Translation gives CASSLMGSGANVLTF.

The rearrangement uses TRBV11-2 and TRBJ2-1, with 7 bases lining up with TRBD1. The CDR3 runs 17 residues. CDR1 SGHAT and CDR2 FQNNGV come from the germline V gene. With V trimmed by 4 bases and J by 0 bases, 9 bases remained unmatched. The CDR3 sequence is CASSSLVRDSSYNEQFF. CDR3 nucleotides: TGTGCCAGCAGCTCTCTTGTCCGGGACAGCTCCTACAATGAGCAGTTCTTC.